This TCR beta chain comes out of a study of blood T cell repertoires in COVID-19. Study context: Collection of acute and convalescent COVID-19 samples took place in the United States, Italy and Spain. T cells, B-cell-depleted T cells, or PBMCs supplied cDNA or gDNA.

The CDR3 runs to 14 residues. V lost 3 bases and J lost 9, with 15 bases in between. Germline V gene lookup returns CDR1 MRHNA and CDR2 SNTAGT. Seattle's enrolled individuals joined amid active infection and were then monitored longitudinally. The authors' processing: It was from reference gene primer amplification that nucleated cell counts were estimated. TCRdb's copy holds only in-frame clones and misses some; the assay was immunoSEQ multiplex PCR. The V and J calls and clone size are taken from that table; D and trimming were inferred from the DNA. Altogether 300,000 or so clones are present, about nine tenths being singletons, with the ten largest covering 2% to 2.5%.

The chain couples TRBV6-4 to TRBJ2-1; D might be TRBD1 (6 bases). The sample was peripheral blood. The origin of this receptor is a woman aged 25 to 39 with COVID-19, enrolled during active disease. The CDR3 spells CASSELTRGSEQFF. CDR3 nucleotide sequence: TGTGCCAGCAGTGAACTAACCAGGGGTAGTGAGCAGTTCTTC.